These 3 T cell receptor beta chains were all obtained from the same sample, sequenced in a study of type 1 regulatory T cells. Each CDR3 protein gets one entry after TCRdb re-called the reads with MiXCR. The table shows fewer than 70,000 distinct CDR3 sequences, with about 60% occurring only once. Their cognate antigens are unknown. The sample taken for sequencing was cultured T cells, either the whole culture or a sorted T cell fraction (not recorded which). Subset of the sample: Tr1-enriched cell product generated in vitro against host alloantigens. These receptors were collected from a human donor in good health.

CDR3 residues: CASRTVGMGTQYF. The CDR3 region has the DNA TGTGCCAGCAGAACGGTCGGGATGGGGACCCAGTACTTC. This chain joins TRBV27 and TRBJ2-5; tentatively, D is TRBD2 (5 bases). The CDR3 length is 13 residues. V gave up 6 bases and J gave up 7 bases, with 15 bases separating them. Germline assignment: CDR1 MNHEY and CDR2 SMNVEV (reference sequence).

V gene TRBV19 combines with J gene TRBJ2-1, with D unclear. Germline loops: CDR1 LNHDA, CDR2 SQIVND (reference sequence). The CDR3 totals 12 residues. V was clipped by 3 bases and J by 7 bases, with 7 bases between them. CDR3 protein: CASSMQRNEQFF. In DNA, the CDR3 is TGTGCCAGTAGTATGCAACGGAATGAGCAGTTCTTC.

CDR3 nucleotide sequence: TGTGCCAGCAGTGAAGACGGAGATCTTAATGAAAAACTGTTTTTT. Translating it yields CASSEDGDLNEKLFF. V gene TRBV2 combines with J gene TRBJ1-4; no clear D. The CDR3 length is 15 residues. Deletions cut 1 base from V and 4 bases from J, with 10 bases between. Germline CDR1 is SNHLY and CDR2 is FYNNEI.